The text below deals with one TCR beta chain. Documented treatment: preoperative locoregional IRX-2 cytokine immunotherapy. Samples came from a phase Ib trial of preoperative locoregional IRX-2 cytokine immunotherapy. Germline values: CDR1 LNHDA, CDR2 SQIVND (reference sequence). The CDR3 totals 17 residues. V lost 2 bases, J lost 8 bases, and 10 bases stayed unmatched. This record comes from a study of preoperative IRX-2 immunotherapy in early breast cancer. Produced via immunoSEQ multiplex PCR; TCRdb's table is partial and in-frame only. The sample contains around 43,000 clones, roughly 80% of which appear only once.

The origin of this receptor is a human donor with breast cancer. The sample was tumor tissue, taken after IRX-2 immunotherapy. The genes are TRBV19 and TRBJ1-4; 11 bases are shared with TRBD1. The DNA of the CDR3 is TGTGCCAGTAGTATAAGGACAGGGGGCGCGTCTTGGGAAAAACTGTTTTTT. This gives the protein CASSIRTGGASWEKLFF. The complete variable domain, with remaining parts taken from reference TRBV19 and TRBJ1-4, reads DGGITQSPKYLFRKEGQNVTLSCEQNLNHDAMYWYRQDPGQGLRLIYYSQIVNDFQKGDIAEGYSVSREKKESFPLTVTSAQKNPTAFYLCASSIRTGGASWEKLFFGSGTQLSVL.